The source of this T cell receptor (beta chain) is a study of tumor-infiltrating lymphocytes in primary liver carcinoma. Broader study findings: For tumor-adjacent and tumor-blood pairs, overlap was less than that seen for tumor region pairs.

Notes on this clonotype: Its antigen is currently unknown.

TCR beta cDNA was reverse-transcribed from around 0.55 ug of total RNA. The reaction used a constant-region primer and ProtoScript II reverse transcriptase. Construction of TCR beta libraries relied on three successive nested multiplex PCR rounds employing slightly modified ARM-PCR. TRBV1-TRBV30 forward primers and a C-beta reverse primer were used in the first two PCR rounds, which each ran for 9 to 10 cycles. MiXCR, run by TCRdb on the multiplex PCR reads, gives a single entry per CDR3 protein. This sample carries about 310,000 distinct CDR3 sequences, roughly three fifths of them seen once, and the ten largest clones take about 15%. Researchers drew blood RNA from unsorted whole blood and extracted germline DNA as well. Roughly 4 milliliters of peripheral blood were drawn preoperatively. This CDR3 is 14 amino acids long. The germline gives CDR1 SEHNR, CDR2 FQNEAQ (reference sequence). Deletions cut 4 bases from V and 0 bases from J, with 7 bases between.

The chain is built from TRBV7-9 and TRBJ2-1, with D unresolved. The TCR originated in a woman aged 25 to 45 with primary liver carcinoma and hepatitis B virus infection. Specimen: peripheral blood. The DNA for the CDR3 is TGTGCCAGCAGCTCCCTCCTCTCCTACAATGAGCAGTTCTTC. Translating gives CASSSLLSYNEQFF.